This is a list of T cell receptor beta chains from one sample in a study of identical twins. TCRdb analysed the 5' RACE reads with MiXCR anew, one entry per CDR3 protein. The top ten clones hold roughly 0.42% of a sample with 450,000 to 650,000 distinct CDR3 sequences, approximately 14% of them seen once. This sample was shared with a second study, whose subject was yellow fever vaccine responses in identical twins.

Sequencing input: CD4+ T cells sorted from blood. The receptor set was obtained from a woman younger than 35 in good health. The CDR3 runs from the conserved cysteine through the conserved F or W. The D gene is left open where the match is weak. Not every row has a clone size; where given, it reads once, few, many or a size class.

v_call	j_call	clone_size	d_call	cdr3_aa	cdr3_nt
TRBV29-1	TRBJ2-5	NA	NA	CSASGGQAQYF	TGCAGCGCTTCGGGGGGACAGGCCCAGTACTTC
TRBV28	TRBJ2-7	few	NA	CASSPGTLSSYEQYF	TGTGCCAGCAGTCCCGGGACGCTAAGCTCCTACGAGCAGTACTTC
TRBV12-3/TRBV12-4	TRBJ2-7	many	NA	CASSFSRRSSYEQYF	TGTGCCAGCAGTTTCTCCCGGCGGAGCTCCTACGAGCAGTACTTC
TRBV6-1	TRBJ2-5	many	TRBD1	CASSETGQVGTQYF	TGTGCCAGCAGTGAAACCGGACAGGTGGGGACCCAGTACTTC
TRBV12-3/TRBV12-4	TRBJ2-5	NA	TRBD1	CASSYRDSKETQYF	TGTGCCAGCAGTTACCGGGACAGCAAAGAGACCCAGTACTTC
TRBV7-8	TRBJ2-5	NA	TRBD2	CASSLLAGGREETQYF	TGTGCCAGCAGCTTACTAGCGGGGGGTCGGGAGGAGACCCAGTACTTC
TRBV10-2	TRBJ2-3	few	NA	CASSESGWLGGTDTQYF	TGCGCCAGCAGTGAGTCGGGTTGGCTAGGCGGCACAGATACGCAGTATTTT
TRBV9	TRBJ2-3	few	NA	CASSATAGALSADTQYF	TGTGCCAGCAGCGCCACGGCAGGGGCATTATCTGCAGATACGCAGTATTTT
TRBV24-1	TRBJ2-5	few	NA	CATSDYLTTQYF	TGTGCCACCAGTGATTACTTAACTACCCAGTACTTC
TRBV12-5	TRBJ2-1	few	NA	CASGGPPTENEQFF	TGTGCTAGTGGTGGACCCCCTACGGAGAATGAGCAGTTCTTC
TRBV7-8	TRBJ1-6	few	NA	CASSLEFSAGRSVLHF	TGTGCCAGCAGCTTAGAGTTCTCGGCAGGGCGGTCGGTCCTCCACTTT
TRBV28	TRBJ2-7	few	NA	CASSPSGAGKGYEQYF	TGTGCCAGCAGTCCTTCGGGGGCGGGAAAGGGGTACGAGCAGTACTTC
TRBV29-1	TRBJ2-1	NA	TRBD2	CSVEVAGGLHEQFF	TGCAGCGTTGAGGTGGCGGGAGGCCTCCATGAGCAGTTCTTC
TRBV24-1	TRBJ2-1	few	NA	CATSARRFNEQFF	TGTGCCACCAGTGCACGACGGTTTAATGAGCAGTTCTTC
TRBV15	TRBJ2-7	once	NA	CATSKQQGPYEQYF	TGTGCCACCAGCAAACAACAGGGACCCTACGAGCAGTACTTC
TRBV5-1	TRBJ2-7	many	NA	CASSSRLASDEQYF	TGCGCCAGCAGCTCCCGCCTAGCTTCCGACGAGCAGTACTTC
TRBV12-3/TRBV12-4	TRBJ1-1	NA	NA	CASTTAFEAFF	TGTGCCAGCACCACCGCCTTTGAAGCTTTCTTT
TRBV7-6	TRBJ2-3	NA	NA	CASSSYRDTQYF	TGTGCCAGCAGCTCCTACCGGGATACGCAGTATTTT
TRBV6-1	TRBJ2-1	NA	NA	CAAPGHKSWNEQFF	TGTGCCGCGCCGGGACACAAGTCTTGGAATGAGCAGTTCTTC
TRBV14	TRBJ1-5	few	NA	CATLPRDTNQPQHF	TGTGCCACCCTGCCCCGGGACACAAATCAGCCCCAGCATTTT
TRBV7-2	TRBJ2-2	few	NA	CASSLSRFKAGELFF	TGTGCCAGCAGCTTAAGTCGGTTTAAAGCCGGGGAGCTGTTTTTT
TRBV6-5	TRBJ2-1	NA	NA	CASSYSGQGNEQFF	TGTGCCAGCAGTTACTCGGGGCAGGGCAATGAGCAGTTCTTC
TRBV27	TRBJ2-7	few	NA	CASAGALTYEQYF	TGTGCCAGCGCGGGGGCTTTAACCTACGAGCAGTACTTC
TRBV6-5	TRBJ2-4	NA	TRBD1	CASSSGQGVTHF	TGTGCCAGCAGTTCAGGACAGGGTGTAACGCACTTC
TRBV20-1	TRBJ2-1	NA	TRBD2	CSAQRGTNRPDDGKQFF	TGCAGTGCGCAGCGCGGGACTAACCGACCCGATGATGGAAAGCAGTTCTTC
TRBV19	TRBJ1-6	few	NA	CAGRTGNSPLHF	TGTGCCGGACGGACGGGAAATTCACCCCTCCACTTT
TRBV5-1	TRBJ2-5	few	TRBD2	CASSLTSGLYQETQYF	TGCGCCAGCAGCTTGACTAGCGGGCTGTACCAAGAGACCCAGTACTTC
TRBV7-9	TRBJ2-1	few	TRBD2	CASSPPSGGDRRLEQFF	TGTGCCAGCAGCCCCCCTAGCGGGGGAGACCGGCGTCTCGAGCAGTTCTTC
TRBV27	TRBJ2-7	NA	NA	CASRESPVGRHVYEQYF	TGTGCCAGCAGAGAGTCACCCGTTGGCCGCCACGTATACGAGCAGTACTTC
TRBV5-1	TRBJ2-3	few	NA	CASSPIVGQGTDTQYF	TGCGCCAGCAGCCCGATTGTGGGGCAGGGCACAGATACGCAGTATTTT
TRBV7-3	TRBJ2-6	NA	TRBD1	CASSQWVTGGSGANVLTF	TGTGCCAGCAGCCAATGGGTCACAGGGGGCTCTGGGGCCAACGTCCTGACTTTC
TRBV5-1	TRBJ2-7	few	NA	CASSPLEREYYEQYF	TGCGCCAGCAGCCCACTAGAACGGGAGTATTACGAGCAGTACTTC
TRBV2	TRBJ2-1	few	NA	CASREWTEYNEQFF	TGTGCCAGCAGGGAATGGACCGAATACAATGAGCAGTTCTTC
TRBV7-2	TRBJ1-6	NA	NA	CASSFSEGDNSPLHF	TGTGCCAGCAGCTTCTCAGAGGGCGATAATTCACCCCTCCACTTT
TRBV3-1	TRBJ2-7	NA	TRBD2	CASSPSWTSGNEQYF	TGTGCCAGCAGCCCCTCCTGGACTAGCGGGAACGAGCAGTACTTC
TRBV18	TRBJ1-6	NA	NA	CASSPPDSPLHF	TGTGCCAGCTCACCACCGGATTCACCCCTCCACTTT
TRBV5-1	TRBJ2-2	NA	TRBD2	CASRRGIAGAGELFF	TGCGCCAGCAGGAGAGGAATAGCGGGGGCCGGGGAGCTGTTTTTT
TRBV7-9	TRBJ2-2	few	TRBD1	CASSLSVGQGTGELFF	TGTGCCAGCAGCTTATCGGTGGGACAGGGAACCGGGGAGCTGTTTTTT
TRBV20-1	TRBJ2-3	NA	NA	CSARDRGTNTDTQYF	TGCAGTGCTAGAGATAGAGGGACCAACACAGATACGCAGTATTTT
TRBV24-1	TRBJ2-3	NA	TRBD2	CATSDWGSGNLDTQYF	TGTGCCACCAGTGATTGGGGCAGCGGGAACCTTGATACGCAGTATTTT
TRBV18	TRBJ2-6	NA	NA	CASSPPSPSGANVLTF	TGTGCCAGCTCACCACCTAGCCCCTCTGGGGCCAACGTCCTGACTTTC
TRBV29-1	TRBJ1-2	NA	NA	CSVAARGWDYGYTF	TGCAGCGTTGCGGCCAGGGGCTGGGACTATGGCTACACCTTC
TRBV27	TRBJ2-7	few	TRBD2	CASSLLTSGGYEQYF	TGTGCCAGCAGTCTCCTAACTAGCGGAGGTTACGAGCAGTACTTC
TRBV12-3/TRBV12-4	TRBJ2-2	many	NA	CASNRGVGELFF	TGTGCCAGCAATCGGGGAGTCGGGGAGCTGTTTTTT
TRBV10-3	TRBJ2-5	NA	NA	CAISESPQAETQYF	TGTGCCATCAGTGAGTCGCCGCAGGCAGAGACCCAGTACTTC
TRBV3-1	TRBJ2-5	NA	NA	CASSPSGTRGPETQYF	TGTGCCAGCAGCCCATCCGGGACTAGGGGGCCGGAGACCCAGTACTTC
TRBV15	TRBJ2-5	NA	TRBD2	CATSRPGLQQETQYF	TGTGCCACCAGCAGGCCGGGACTACAACAAGAGACCCAGTACTTC
TRBV28	TRBJ1-3	NA	NA	CASSFGAISGNTIYF	TGTGCCAGCAGTTTCGGCGCGATCTCTGGAAACACCATATATTTT
TRBV9	TRBJ1-1	few	NA	CASSAGTINAEAFF	TGTGCCAGCAGCGCCGGGACAATTAACGCTGAAGCTTTCTTT
TRBV10-3	TRBJ1-1	NA	NA	CAIMRTVDTEAFF	TGTGCCATCATGCGGACAGTGGACACTGAAGCTTTCTTT